This passage covers 3 T cell receptor beta chains from one sample sequenced in a study of T cell responses to AZD1222 COVID-19 vaccine. Produced via immunoSEQ multiplex PCR; TCRdb's table is partial and in-frame only. The table records 150,000 to 180,000 clones, more than 90% of them present only once. The sample consisted of peripheral blood, taken on day 0 of AZD1222 vaccination. These receptor sequences come from an adult in good health.

This clone occurred a few times. The genes are TRBV5-4 and TRBJ1-5, with D tentatively TRBD1 (6 bases). V was cut by 0 bases and J by 1 base, with 20 bases left in between. Germline CDR1 reads SGHNT; CDR2 reads YYREEE (reference sequence). The CDR3 contains 19 residues. The CDR3 is CASSLATGPHYMSNQPQHF. For the CDR3, the DNA is TGTGCCAGCAGCTTGGCCACAGGGCCCCACTATATGAGCAATCAGCCCCAGCATTTT.

The chain has TRBV27 and TRBJ1-2, with no clear D. The CDR3 spans 16 residues. Germline CDR1 MNHEY, CDR2 SMNVEV (reference sequence). Deletions cut 3 bases from V and 6 bases from J, with 20 bases between. For the CDR3, the DNA is TGTGCCAGCAGTTTCCTGCCTCGACTCCCCGGGGATGGCTACACCTTC. It encodes CASSFLPRLPGDGYTF.

The V gene is TRBV3-1 (or the pseudogene TRBV3-2), the J gene TRBJ2-1; 14 bases map to TRBD2. In germline, CDR1 is LGHDT, CDR2 YNNKEL (reference sequence). The CDR3 is 16 amino acids. V dropped 3 bases and J dropped 9; count of bases not matched to a gene: 7. The CDR3 region is CASSQRLAGGTGEQFF. CDR3 bases: TGTGCCAGCAGCCAGAGACTAGCGGGAGGGACGGGTGAGCAGTTCTTC.